A single T cell receptor beta chain is shown here with its context. This clonotype was counted between two and nine times. The target of this receptor is not known. The input lacks base qualities; no much larger clone sits a single base away. The entry originates in a study of CD8 T cells in ankylosing spondylitis (dated by TCRdb to the late 2010s). About the full investigation: To find TCR variants linked to disease, the study profiled T cell receptor beta repertoires in ankylosing spondylitis patients and healthy donors. In total, the full study cohort was made up of nearly 110 healthy donors and 25 ankylosing spondylitis patients. Peripheral blood was sampled, and synovial fluid was additionally collected from ankylosing spondylitis patients. Overall results and qualifications from the work: A TCR beta motif of seven or eight highly homologous amino acid variants appeared characteristic of blood from ankylosing spondylitis patients. In peripheral blood, the disease-linked clones were found at relatively low frequencies and had a CD8+ phenotype. Some motif variants had previously been reported in the synovial fluid and blood of reactive arthritis patients, which suggests shared mechanisms of disease initiation. According to the report, matched synovial fluid samples from ankylosing spondylitis patients were significantly enriched for the disease-linked clones.

This sample was sequenced with an Illumina HiSeq 2500. TCR beta libraries were prepared by quantitative 5'-RACE with molecular barcodes. The authors' pipeline ran thus. Disease-linked TCR variants were identified with a new computational method built on a probabilistic model of VDJ rearrangement. TCRdb took the public reads, trimmed them with fastp at Q25, ran MiXCR for clone calling and kept in-frame beta chains. Merged by CDR3 protein, the rows form single entries marked with the most common genes and DNA. TCRdb, rather than the study authors, made the V and J calls. The sample yields about 240,000 distinct CDR3 sequences; under 30% were counted once. About 0.6% of the sample goes to the ten largest clones. Sequences were obtained from blood, either unsorted or a sorted T cell fraction (not recorded which). This clonotype was obtained from a male donor with ankylosing spondylitis or in good health (not recorded which).

CDR3 protein: CSASNSQETQYF. The DNA sequence is as follows: TGCAGCGCCTCAAACTCGCAAGAGACCCAGTACTTC. The V gene is TRBV29-1 and the J gene is TRBJ2-5; the D gene remains uncertain. The CDR3 spans 12 residues, from the cysteine through the phenylalanine. The read is trimmed to its CDR3 DNA, 36 bases read in frame from base 1. Sequences SQVTM (CDR1) and ANQGSEA (CDR2) are obtained from the germline V gene. Trimming costs V 7 bases and J 2 bases, and their ends lie 11 bases apart.